Each of the 15 T cell receptor beta chains below was sequenced from the same sample in a study of beta chain features in type 1 diabetes. The authors reverse transcribed all of the isolated RNA, so sequencing captured expressed TCRB transcripts. Method: immunoSEQ multiplex PCR; TCRdb's copy keeps in-frame clones and lacks some. This table has 200,000 to 250,000 clones, 9.6% appearing once. The sequencing input was naive CD4+ T cells from blood. The receptors originated from a woman between 18 and 29 years old in good health.

The V and J genes are TRBV19 and TRBJ1-1, with 8 bases aligning to TRBD1. Trimming removed 2 bases from V and 6 bases from J; junction bases left unmatched: 5. Germline V lookup: CDR1 LNHDA, CDR2 SQIVND (reference sequence). This CDR3 comprises 14 residues. The CDR3: CASSIREQGAEAFF. The DNA of the CDR3 is TGTGCCAGTAGTATACGGGAACAGGGGGCTGAAGCTTTCTTT.

This chain connects TRBV9 to TRBJ1-4; tentatively, D is TRBD1 (6 bases). Germline V gene data show CDR1 as SGDLS and CDR2 as YYNGEE. The CDR3 covers 17 residues. V lost 0 bases and J 4 bases, leaving 16 bases between the germline ends. The chain's CDR3 is CASSVGLGRGGNEKLFF. CDR3 coding DNA: TGTGCCAGCAGCGTAGGCCTAGGGAGAGGGGGTAATGAAAAACTGTTTTTT. The full variable domain, in which reference TRBV9 and TRBJ1-4 provide the parts outside the CDR3, is DSGVTQTPKHLITATGQRVTLRCSPRSGDLSVYWYQQSLDQGLQFLIQYYNGEERAKGNILERFSAQQFPDLHSELNLSSLELGDSALYFCASSVGLGRGGNEKLFFGSGTQLSVL.

This chain uses TRBV5-5 with TRBJ1-4, with a possible D match to TRBD1 (5 bases). The CDR3 has 15 residues. V lost 0 bases, J lost 7 bases, and 13 bases lay in between. Germline CDR1 reads SGHKS; CDR2 reads YYEKEE (reference sequence). The CDR3: CASSLGKEGLEKLFF. CDR3 sequence (DNA): TGTGCCAGCAGCTTGGGGAAGGAGGGACTTGAAAAACTGTTTTTT.

This rearrangement joins TRBV11-3 to TRBJ2-1, with 9 bases aligning to TRBD2. The CDR3 covers 18 residues. Germline-derived CDR1 and CDR2 are SGHNT and YENEEA. Unmatched junction bases numbered 12, after V lost 1 base and J lost 5 bases. CDR3 sequence reads: CASSLGSPSGMVDNEQFF. DNA of the CDR3: TGTGCCAGCAGCTTAGGATCTCCTAGCGGGATGGTAGACAATGAGCAGTTCTTC.

The genes are TRBV7-9 and TRBJ1-1; D is uncertain. The V and J ends lost 3 bases and 4 bases respectively, with 15 bases between them. CDR3 length: 15 amino acids. In germline, CDR1 is SEHNR, CDR2 FQNEAQ (reference sequence). The CDR3 spells CASSFLSGVATEAFF. The CDR3 DNA reads as TGTGCCAGCAGCTTTCTCTCCGGGGTGGCCACTGAAGCTTTCTTT.

There are a few counts of this clone. The chain employs TRBV6-1 and TRBJ2-7; tentative D call: TRBD1 (7 bases). Germline V CDR1 and CDR2: MNHNS, SASEGT. V lost 7 bases and J 12 bases, leaving 25 bases between the germline ends. The CDR3 contains 14 residues. Here the CDR3 DNA reads TGTGCCAGCACTGAGGGACAGCGGCCCCCCGGGGGGTACTTC. This encodes CASTEGQRPPGGYF.

The genes are TRBV7-9 and TRBJ2-7; no clear D. Germline V gene sequence: CDR1 SEHNR, CDR2 FQNEAQ (reference sequence). The ends were cut back, 1 base at V and 0 bases at J, with 7 bases in the middle. The CDR3 spans 14 residues. The CDR3 region is CASSLGRLSYEQYF. CDR3 in DNA: TGTGCCAGCAGCTTAGGTCGTCTCTCCTACGAGCAGTACTTC.

The table lists this clone with a few counts. The chain carries TRBV20-1 and TRBJ1-2, with D possibly being TRBD1 (5 bases). The CDR3 runs 11 residues. Germline-derived CDR1 and CDR2 are DFQATT and SNEGSKA (reference sequence). With 5 bases removed from V and 6 bases from J, the gap between germline ends came to 10 bases. CDR3 sequence (DNA): TGCAGTGCTTATCAGGGTAATGGCTACACCTTC. Translating gives CSAYQGNGYTF.

The V gene is TRBV9, the J gene TRBJ2-5; 10 nucleotides align to TRBD1. This CDR3 has 16 residues. V shed 4 bases and J 0 bases; nucleotides not matched to a gene: 6. The germline V gene has CDR1 SGDLS and CDR2 YYNGEE. CDR3 amino acids: CASSSGTGVNQETQYF. CDR3 sequence (DNA): TGTGCCAGCAGCTCAGGGACAGGGGTCAACCAAGAGACCCAGTACTTC.

The chain recombines TRBV27 with TRBJ2-1, with 10 bases that match TRBD2. Germline loops: CDR1 MNHEY, CDR2 SMNVEV (reference sequence). V lost 3 bases, J lost 6 bases, and 8 bases stayed unmatched. The CDR3 has 16 amino acids. The CDR3 region has the DNA TGTGCCAGCAGTTTGTCTAGCGGGAGTTTGTTCAATGAGCAGTTCTTC. Its translation is CASSLSSGSLFNEQFF.

This rearrangement joins TRBV30 to TRBJ1-1, with D perhaps TRBD1 (6 bases). Looked up from germline, CDR1 is GTSNPN and CDR2 is SVGIG (reference sequence). With 2 bases removed from V and 4 bases from J, the gap between germline ends came to 11 bases. This CDR3 has 13 residues. The CDR3 bases are TGTGCCTGGAGTACAACAGGGTCCACTGAAGCTTTCTTT. As protein: CAWSTTGSTEAFF.

This clone turned up a few times. At the DNA level, this CDR3 is encoded by other sequences in the same sample as well. The chain carries TRBV5-1 and TRBJ2-5, with a possible D match to TRBD1 (6 bases). V dropped 0 bases and J dropped 5 bases, with 8 bases sitting between them. The germline V gene has CDR1 SGHRS and CDR2 YFSETQ. The CDR3 runs 13 residues. CDR3 in DNA: TGCGCCAGCAGCTTGGGGCAGGGGGAGACCCAGTACTTC. It is translated as CASSLGQGETQYF.

The V gene is TRBV30, the J gene TRBJ1-4; D is uncertain. Trimming pared 0 bases from V and 4 bases from J, leaving 12 bases between. Germline assignment: CDR1 GTSNPN and CDR2 SVGIG (reference sequence). The CDR3 sequence is 15 residues long. DNA for the CDR3: TGTGCCTGGAGTGTCAGTCAGGATTTTAATGAAAAACTGTTTTTT. It yields the protein CAWSVSQDFNEKLFF. Supplemented by reference TRBV30 and TRBJ1-4, the full variable domain reads SQTIHQWPATLVQPVGSPLSLECTVEGTSNPNLYWYRQAAGRGLQLLFYSVGIGQISSEVPQNLSASRPQDRQFILSSKKLLLSDSGFYLCAWSVSQDFNEKLFFGSGTQLSVL.

This sequence joins TRBV7-9 and TRBJ1-5, with D perhaps TRBD1 (6 bases). CDR1 SEHNR and CDR2 FQNEAQ come from the germline V gene (reference sequence). Between the trimmed V and J ends, which lost 1 base and 5 bases, there was a span of 12 bases. This CDR3 is 15 amino acids long. CDR3 DNA: TGTGCCAGCAGCTTAGGTGGCAGGGGCGATCAGCCCCAGCATTTT. Protein product: CASSLGGRGDQPQHF.

The chain recombines TRBV19 with TRBJ2-3; D unresolved. The CDR3 is made up of 14 amino acids. Trimming pared 3 bases from V and 6 bases from J, leaving 13 bases between. Germline loops: CDR1 LNHDA, CDR2 SQIVND (reference sequence). The CDR3 region has the DNA TGTGCCAGTAGTATGGTAGTTCCTCGGGATACGCAGTATTTT. It codes for CASSMVVPRDTQYF.